This T cell receptor beta chain originates from a study of patients and donors after allogeneic stem cell transplantation. In its sample, this clonotype was seen a few times. TCRdb reanalysed the RT-PCR reads using MiXCR and keeps one entry per CDR3 protein. The sample includes roughly 960,000 distinct CDR3 sequences, roughly 18% seen only once; the top ten take roughly 6.4%. The J segment lost 3 bases and the V segment lost 2 bases, leaving 3 bases of the junction unmatched. Germline V gene sequence: CDR1 MGHRA, CDR2 YSYEKL. This CDR3 is built from 15 residues. This sequence was found in a human donor who was either an allogeneic HSCT recipient or a stem cell or donor lymphocyte infusion donor (not recorded which). It is not recorded whose cells these are; they may come from a transplant donor. The rearrangement joins TRBV4-1 to TRBJ2-7, with 11 bases matching TRBD2. Sequences were obtained from blood, either unsorted or a sorted T cell fraction (not recorded which). CDR3 region: CASSQYSGGVYEQYF. For the CDR3, the DNA is TGCGCCAGCAGCCAATATAGCGGGGGGGTCTACGAGCAGTACTTC.